These 22 T cell receptor beta chains share one sample of origin, sequenced in a study of blood T cells in healthy people across ages. Then a second PCR, running roughly 7 to 12 cycles, was carried out with a sample-barcoded 5' primer and a J-beta primer mix. TCRdb re-called the 5' RACE reads with MiXCR, one entry per CDR3 protein. The sample carries 500,000 to 650,000 distinct CDR3 sequences, roughly a quarter recorded once. These data were also filed under a second study, of T cells of mothers and their children.

The sample consisted of blood. These receptors originate from a boy between 2 and 10 years old in good health.

This clonotype was recorded many times. The chain links TRBV20-1 to TRBJ2-5; 10 bases map to TRBD2. From germline, CDR1 is DFQATT and CDR2 SNEGSKA (reference sequence). J gave up 8 bases and V 5 bases, and 14 bases lay outside the gene matches. The CDR3 is 15 residues long. The CDR3 DNA reads TGCAGTGCTGGAGGGGTAACTAGCGGGGCCCCAACCCAGTACTTC. This sequence encodes CSAGGVTSGAPTQYF.

The rearrangement links TRBV20-1 to TRBJ2-2; no clear D gene. The CDR3 is made up of 15 amino acids. With 4 bases removed from V and 0 bases from J, the gap between germline ends came to 12 bases. In germline, CDR1 is DFQATT, CDR2 SNEGSKA (reference sequence). The CDR3 loop reads CSATQLRANTGELFF. The DNA of the CDR3 is TGCAGTGCTACTCAACTTCGGGCGAACACCGGGGAGCTGTTTTTT.

This sequence joins TRBV7-2 and TRBJ2-5, with no clear D. The CDR3 totals 12 residues. Deletions cut 5 bases from V and 9 bases from J, with 13 bases between. Germline CDR1 reads SGHTA; CDR2 reads FQGNSA. CDR3 DNA sequence: TGTGCCAGCAGCCATCCTAAAAAGGCCCAGTACTTC. It codes for CASSHPKKAQYF. Based on the CDR3 plus reference TRBV7-2 and TRBJ2-5, the full variable domain is GAGVSQSPSNKVTEKGKDVELRCDPISGHTALYWYRQSLGQGLEFLIYFQGNSAPDKSGLPSDRFSAERTGGSVSTLTIQRTQQEDSAVYLCASSHPKKAQYFGPGTRLLVL.

The chain couples TRBV5-1 to TRBJ1-1; the D is unclear. The CDR3 has 14 amino acids. Germline assignment: CDR1 SGHRS and CDR2 YFSETQ. V was pared by 0 bases and J by 5 bases, with 11 bases between. The CDR3 spells CASSLAAIGTEAFF. CDR3 bases: TGCGCCAGCAGCTTGGCCGCCATCGGAACTGAAGCTTTCTTT.

The chain is built from TRBV5-1 and TRBJ2-3; 11 nucleotides line up with TRBD2. The V and J ends lost 7 bases and 5 bases, in that order; junction bases with no gene match: 12. The CDR3 runs to 16 residues. CDR1 is SGHRS and CDR2 is YFSETQ in the germline V gene. CDR3 protein: CASRKLTSGSLDTQYF. The CDR3 DNA follows: TGCGCCAGCCGAAAACTAACTAGCGGGAGTCTAGATACGCAGTATTTT. The variable domain in full, with the rest retrieved from reference TRBV5-1 and TRBJ2-3, is KAGVTQTPRYLIKTRGQQVTLSCSPISGHRSVSWYQQTPGQGLQFLFEYFSETQRNKGNFPGRFSGRQFSNSRSEMNVSTLELGDSALYLCASRKLTSGSLDTQYFGPGTRLTVL.

This rearrangement joins TRBV12-3 or TRBV12-4 to TRBJ2-1; 11 nucleotides line up with TRBD1. Gene TRBJ2-5 matches the end of the DNA better, so the J call may be wrong. This CDR3 region has 15 residues. The DNA of the CDR3 is TGTGCCAGCAGTCCCAGGGACAGGGGGGAGGAGACCCAGTACTTC. Its translation: CASSPRDRGEETQYF.

This clonotype appeared a few times. The genes are TRBV5-1 and TRBJ1-2, with 10 nucleotides matching TRBD1. V shed 3 bases and J 2 bases; nucleotides not matched to a gene: 7. Germline values: CDR1 SGHRS, CDR2 YFSETQ. The CDR3 is 16 residues long. In nucleotides, the CDR3 is TGCGCCAGCAGCTGGGACAGGGGCTCGGTGAACTATGGCTACACCTTC. As protein: CASSWDRGSVNYGYTF.

Written as DNA, the CDR3 is TGCAGCGTTTCACAGGGCAGCAATCAGCCCCAGCATTTT. Amino acid sequence: CSVSQGSNQPQHF. J is TRBJ1-5 and V is TRBV29-1, with D perhaps TRBD1 (6 bases). The ends were cut back, 5 bases at V and 1 base at J, with 9 bases in the middle. The CDR3 totals 13 residues. CDR1 and CDR2 from the germline V gene are SQVTM and ANQGSEA.

This clonotype was seen only a few times. The gene calls are TRBV6-1 and TRBJ1-4; D uncertain. Trimming pared 1 base from V and 0 bases from J, leaving 9 bases between. CDR3 size: 16 residues. In germline, CDR1 is MNHNS, CDR2 SASEGT. The CDR3 region is CASSEDSPATNEKLFF. CDR3 DNA sequence: TGTGCCAGCAGTGAAGACAGCCCTGCAACTAATGAAAAACTGTTTTTT.

The J gene is TRBJ1-4, the V gene TRBV20-1, with D possibly matching TRBD1 (5 bases). Looked up from germline, CDR1 is DFQATT and CDR2 is SNEGSKA (reference sequence). This CDR3 has 14 residues. V was trimmed by 0 bases and J by 5 bases, leaving 10 bases between them. This CDR3 is CSARDSGLNEKLFF. The DNA of the CDR3 is TGCAGTGCTAGAGATTCAGGGCTCAATGAAAAACTGTTTTTT.

There are a few counts of this clonotype. V is TRBV6-2 or TRBV6-3 and J is TRBJ2-4, with TRBD1 matching over 7 bases. The V segment lost 6 bases and the J segment 6 bases; nucleotides outside the gene matches: 8. The CDR3 runs to 14 residues. The germline CDR1 and CDR2 sequences are MNHEY and SVGEGT. The DNA of the CDR3 is TGTGCCAGCAGGACACAGGGGACAATAAACATTCAGTACTTC. As protein: CASRTQGTINIQYF.

The genes are TRBV7-9 and TRBJ1-2; D possibly corresponds to TRBD1 (5 bases). The germline gives CDR1 SEHNR, CDR2 FQNEAQ (reference sequence). Deletions cut 5 bases from V and 3 bases from J, with 16 bases between. The CDR3 has 15 residues. CDR3 in DNA: TGTGCCAGCAGCCGAGGGACGGTGAATTACTATGGCTACACCTTC. Translated, it gives CASSRGTVNYYGYTF. The full variable domain, rest sourced from reference TRBV7-9 and TRBJ1-2, is DTGVSQNPRHKITKRGQNVTFRCDPISEHNRLYWYRQTLGQGPEFLTYFQNEAQLEKSRLLSDRFSAERPKGSFSTLEIQRTEQGDSAMYLCASSRGTVNYYGYTFGSGTRLTVV.

This clonotype was seen a handful of times. This rearrangement joins TRBV30 to TRBJ2-5, with 11 bases that match TRBD2. The DNA end is a closer match to TRBJ2-1, so the J assignment may be wrong. Germline V gene data show CDR1 as GTSNPN and CDR2 as SVGIG (reference sequence). This CDR3 has 14 amino acids. The CDR3 reads CAWKGLADYNEQFF. CDR3 in DNA: TGTGCCTGGAAGGGACTAGCGGACTACAATGAGCAGTTCTTC.

There are a few counts of this clonotype. The chain joins TRBV20-1 to TRBJ2-7; weak D call: TRBD2 (5 bases). The CDR3 spans 14 residues. The V and J ends lost 3 bases and 0 bases respectively, with 12 bases between them. Germline CDR1 DFQATT, CDR2 SNEGSKA (reference sequence). The chain's CDR3 is CSASSDSISYEQYF. DNA for the CDR3: TGCAGTGCTAGTTCGGACTCGATCTCCTACGAGCAGTACTTC.

This chain links TRBV25-1 with TRBJ2-7; 7 bases map to TRBD2. Unmatched junction bases numbered 7, after V lost 5 bases and J lost 3 bases. The CDR3 has 14 amino acids. Germline V gives CDR1 MGHDK, CDR2 SYGVNS. CDR3 sequence reads: CASSWYSGFYEQYF. The CDR3 DNA reads TGTGCCAGCAGTTGGTATAGCGGGTTCTACGAGCAGTACTTC.

This clonotype showed up just a few times. V is TRBV12-3 or TRBV12-4 and J is TRBJ1-2, with no clear D. The V and J ends lost 5 bases and 3 bases respectively, with 10 bases between them. The CDR3 totals 13 residues. The CDR3 DNA follows: TGTGCCAGCAGTGGGTACCCCCACTATGGCTACACCTTC. As protein: CASSGYPHYGYTF.

The chain joins TRBV7-9 to TRBJ2-1; D might be TRBD1 (5 bases). The J call may be wrong; the DNA end is better matched by TRBJ2-7. CDR1 SEHNR and CDR2 FQNEAQ come from the germline V gene (reference sequence). The CDR3 extends over 12 amino acids. The CDR3: CASSRTLYEQYF. The CDR3 nucleotides are TGTGCCAGCAGCCGGACACTCTACGAGCAGTACTTC.

This clonotype came up a few times. V usage is TRBV21-1 and J usage is TRBJ1-4; the table's D call of TRBD1 was not tested on the DNA. TRBV21-1 has pseudogene status. There are 13 residues in the CDR3. CDR3 loop: CASRGRDNEKLFF. CDR3 bases: TGTGCCAGCAGGGGACGGGATAATGAAAAACTGTTTTTT.

This clonotype was seen a handful of times. The chain is built from TRBV7-9 and TRBJ2-4; D possibly matches TRBD1 or TRBD2 (5 bases each). Germline CDR1 reads SEHNR; CDR2 reads FQNEAQ (reference sequence). This CDR3 has 19 amino acids. V lost 1 base and J lost 0, with 19 bases in between. CDR3 in amino acids: CASSLDGATIILAKNIQYF. In DNA form, the CDR3 reads TGTGCCAGCAGCTTAGACGGGGCCACCATAATTCTAGCCAAAAACATTCAGTACTTC.

The sample holds a few counts of this clonotype. J is TRBJ1-2 and V is TRBV12-3 or TRBV12-4; TRBD1 matches at 10 bases. The CDR3 extends over 13 amino acids. V trimming: 6 bases; J trimming: 7 bases; junction bases outside the gene matches: 5. The CDR3 DNA is TGTGCCAGCAGAGAGACAGGGGGCGGTGGCTACACCTTC. It translates to CASRETGGGGYTF.

V gene TRBV29-1 combines with J gene TRBJ2-2; 10 positions agree with TRBD2. Germline assignment: CDR1 SQVTM and CDR2 ANQGSEA. J was trimmed by 8 bases and V by 3 bases; bases with no gene match: 6. CDR3 size: 14 residues. In DNA, the CDR3 is TGCAGCGTTGAGACTAGCGGGCCCACGGGGGAGCTGTTTTTT. It specifies CSVETSGPTGELFF.

The chain links TRBV4-3 to TRBJ2-1; TRBD2 aligns across 7 bases. The CDR3 length is 15 residues. The V and J ends lost 1 base and 10 bases, in that order; junction bases with no gene match: 10. The germline V gene encodes CDR1 LGHNA and CDR2 YSLEER. CDR3 protein: CASSQVVWRENEQFF. In DNA form, the CDR3 reads TGCGCCAGCAGCCAAGTGGTCTGGCGGGAGAACGAGCAGTTCTTC.